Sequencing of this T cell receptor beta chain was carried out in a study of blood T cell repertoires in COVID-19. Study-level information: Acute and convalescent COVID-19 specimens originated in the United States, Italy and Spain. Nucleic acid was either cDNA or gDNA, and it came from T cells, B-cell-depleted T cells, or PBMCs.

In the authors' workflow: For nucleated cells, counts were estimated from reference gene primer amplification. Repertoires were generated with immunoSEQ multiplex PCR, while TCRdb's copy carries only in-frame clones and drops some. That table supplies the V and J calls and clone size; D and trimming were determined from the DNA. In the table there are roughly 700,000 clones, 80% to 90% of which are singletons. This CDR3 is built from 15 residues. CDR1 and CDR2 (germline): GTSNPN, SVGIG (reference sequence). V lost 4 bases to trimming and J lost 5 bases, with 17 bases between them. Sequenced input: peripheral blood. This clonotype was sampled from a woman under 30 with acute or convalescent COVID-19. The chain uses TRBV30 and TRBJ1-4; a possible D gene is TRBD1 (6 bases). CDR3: CAWKQGGGWNEKLFF. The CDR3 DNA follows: TGTGCCTGGAAGCAGGGAGGGGGGTGGAATGAAAAACTGTTTTTT.